Listed here are 27 T cell receptor beta chains from one sample, sequenced in a study of Ad26.COV2.S vaccination and SARS-CoV-2 variants. Data came from immunoSEQ multiplex PCR; TCRdb stores just in-frame clones and leaves some out. The sample contains fewer than 500,000 clones, more than 80% of which appear only once. Treatment reported: about 20 received Ad26.COV2.S at low or high dose, single or two shots; about 5 received placebo; per-sample allocation not given. Specimens were obtained on day 63 following the first vaccine or placebo injection. The starting material was peripheral blood, obtained in a trial of Ad26.COV2.S vaccine versus placebo. These receptors were taken from a person aged 18-65 years who received the Ad26.COV2.S COVID-19 vaccine or a placebo.

This clone is a singleton in its sample. The V and J genes are TRBV30 and TRBJ2-1, with D perhaps TRBD2 (5 bases). Germline lookup yields CDR1 GTSNPN and CDR2 SVGIG (reference sequence). Trimming took off 3 bases at V and 6 bases at J, with 12 bases between the two ends. The CDR3 runs 13 residues. DNA for the CDR3: TGTGCCTGGAGCGCCGGGGAAGTCAATGAGCAGTTCTTC. It translates to CAWSAGEVNEQFF.

This clone is a singleton in its sample. J is TRBJ2-7 and V is TRBV28, with 7 bases lining up with TRBD1. This CDR3 has 20 residues. Trimming cost V 4 bases and J 1 base; bases outside gene matches: 22. Germline-derived CDR1 and CDR2 are MDHEN and SYDVKM. This chain's CDR3 is CASSSNRAYLLRDSSYEQYF. CDR3 nucleotides: TGTGCCAGCAGTTCTAACCGAGCTTACCTACTCCGGGACAGTTCCTACGAGCAGTACTTC.

The rearrangement uses TRBV7-6 and TRBJ2-7; 7 nucleotides agree with TRBD2. V was pared by 1 base and J by 9 bases, with 15 bases of the junction left unmatched. This CDR3 spans 16 amino acids. CDR1 and CDR2 from the germline V gene are SGHVS and FNYEAQ. The CDR3, as DNA: TGTGCCAGCAGCTTAGGACCCTGGGAGGGATCAGCTACGCAGTACTTC. This codes for CASSLGPWEGSATQYF.

This chain joins TRBV19 and TRBJ2-1, with TRBD2 identical over 16 bases. The CDR3 consists of 16 residues. CDR1 is LNHDA and CDR2 is SQIVND in the germline V gene (reference sequence). The trim removed 7 bases at V and 10 bases at J, leaving 10 bases unmatched. The CDR3 here is CASNAPPGLAGGEQFF. The DNA of the CDR3 is TGTGCCAGTAACGCACCCCCGGGACTAGCGGGAGGGGAGCAGTTCTTC.

The rearrangement links TRBV7-2 to TRBJ1-5; D is unclear. Trimming left V 1 base short and J 8 bases short, with 12 bases between. The CDR3 has 14 residues. CDR1 is SGHTA and CDR2 is FQGNSA in the germline V gene. CDR3 residues: CASSLDRLGEPQHF. The CDR3 DNA reads TGTGCCAGCAGCTTAGACAGACTCGGGGAGCCCCAGCATTTT.

The CDR3 bases are TGTGCCATCAGAGAAAGCTCTGGAAACACCATATATTTT. It translates to CAIRESSGNTIYF. The chain is built from TRBV10-3 and TRBJ1-3; D remains unclear. This CDR3 is built from 13 residues. V lost 6 bases and J lost 0, with 6 bases in between. Germline assignment: CDR1 ENHRY and CDR2 SYGVKD.

This clone was detected once. The chain joins TRBV5-1 to TRBJ1-2; D is ambiguous. The V and J ends lost 4 bases and 10 bases respectively, with 23 bases between them. This CDR3 region has 15 residues. CDR1 is SGHRS, CDR2 YFSETQ, per germline. The CDR3 region is CASSLTAGTLTLYTF. DNA of the CDR3: TGCGCCAGCAGCCTCACCGCCGGCACGCTGACCCTCTACACCTTC. Looking up the rest from reference TRBV5-1 and TRBJ1-2 gives the full variable domain: KAGVTQTPRYLIKTRGQQVTLSCSPISGHRSVSWYQQTPGQGLQFLFEYFSETQRNKGNFPGRFSGRQFSNSRSEMNVSTLELGDSALYLCASSLTAGTLTLYTFGSGTRLTVV.

The chain links TRBV6-2 or TRBV6-3 to TRBJ2-1; the match to TRBD2 covers 12 bases. The trim removed 0 bases at V and 0 bases at J, leaving 6 bases unmatched. CDR3 length: 19 amino acids. Germline V CDR1 and CDR2: MNHEY, SVGEGT. This CDR3 is CASSYSLLAGGSSYNEQFF. CDR3 DNA: TGTGCCAGCAGTTACTCCCTGCTAGCGGGAGGGAGCTCCTACAATGAGCAGTTCTTC.

The chain combines TRBV24-1 with TRBJ2-1; 7 bases match TRBD2. CDR3 size: 12 residues. V lost 4 bases, J lost 15 bases, and 8 bases stayed unmatched. Germline values: CDR1 KGHDR, CDR2 SFDVKD. CDR3 in amino acids: CATSEASSGTFF. CDR3 sequence (DNA): TGTGCCACCAGTGAAGCTTCTAGCGGTACGTTCTTC.

The chain recombines TRBV4-1 with TRBJ2-3; D uncertain. In germline, CDR1 is MGHRA, CDR2 YSYEKL. The CDR3 contains 16 residues. The V gene lost 4 bases and the J gene lost 0 bases, with 14 bases spanning the gap. The CDR3 DNA follows: TGCGCCAGCAGCCTGGGCTATGGAACTAGCACAGATACGCAGTATTTT. Translation gives CASSLGYGTSTDTQYF.

About this clone: Other DNA sequences within the sample encode an identical CDR3. The genes are TRBV28 and TRBJ1-1; the D is unclear. V lost 2 bases to trimming and J lost 4 bases, with 5 bases between them. Germline CDR1 MDHEN, CDR2 SYDVKM. This CDR3 region has 12 residues. The CDR3 loop is CASSLLGTEAFF. The CDR3 DNA is TGTGCCAGCAGTTTACTCGGCACTGAAGCTTTCTTT. Full variable domain (missing parts from reference TRBV28 and TRBJ1-1): DVKVTQSSRYLVKRTGEKVFLECVQDMDHENMFWYRQDPGLGLRLIYFSYDVKMKEKGDIPEGYSVSREKKERFSLILESASTNQTSMYLCASSLLGTEAFFGQGTRLTVV.

This sequence joins TRBV7-8 and TRBJ2-7; D is tentatively TRBD1 or TRBD2 (5 bases each). The CDR3 spans 16 residues. V was shortened by 4 bases and J by 12 bases, with 28 bases between the two germline ends. Germline V gives CDR1 SGHVS, CDR2 FQNEAQ. The CDR3 DNA follows: TGTGCCAGCAGCTCCCCCCAGGCCGGGACCCAGAGTGAGTTGTACTTC. It codes for CASSSPQAGTQSELYF.

As regards this clone: The same CDR3 is also encoded by other DNA sequences in this sample. This chain connects TRBV6-5 to TRBJ2-7; 7 positions match TRBD1. Germline-derived CDR1 and CDR2 are MNHEY and SVGAGI. This CDR3 is built from 12 residues. The junction had 3 bases not matched to a gene; V was cut back by 8 bases and J by 2 bases. In DNA form, the CDR3 reads TGTGCCAGCTCTGGGACAGCCTACGAGCAGTACTTC. Amino acid sequence: CASSGTAYEQYF.

This clone was found a few times. The chain recombines TRBV9 with TRBJ1-1, with 8 bases fitting TRBD1. V was pared by 4 bases and J by 7 bases, with 9 bases of the junction left unmatched. CDR1 SGDLS and CDR2 YYNGEE come from the germline V gene. The CDR3 has 14 amino acids. The CDR3 loop reads CASSPGGTGGEAFF. DNA for the CDR3: TGTGCCAGCAGCCCCGGGGGCACAGGGGGTGAAGCTTTCTTT. The variable domain in full, with the rest retrieved from reference TRBV9 and TRBJ1-1, is DSGVTQTPKHLITATGQRVTLRCSPRSGDLSVYWYQQSLDQGLQFLIQYYNGEERAKGNILERFSAQQFPDLHSELNLSSLELGDSALYFCASSPGGTGGEAFFGQGTRLTVV.

V is TRBV13 and J is TRBJ2-5; D may be TRBD1 (7 bases). The CDR3 has 13 amino acids. V lost 5 bases, J lost 2 bases, and 9 bases lay in between. Germline CDR1 reads PRHDT; CDR2 reads FYEKMQ (reference sequence). The CDR3 nucleotides are TGTGCCAGCAGCCAGGGGGGACAAGAGACCCAGTACTTC. Translating gives CASSQGGQETQYF.

V usage is TRBV11-2 and J usage is TRBJ1-5; the D is unclear. The germline CDR1 and CDR2 sequences are SGHAT and FQNNGV. V lost 1 base and J lost 7, with 5 bases in between. This CDR3 contains 12 residues. CDR3 in amino acids: CASSLGGQPQHF. The CDR3 DNA reads TGTGCCAGCAGCTTAGGAGGGCAGCCCCAGCATTTT.

The V call is TRBV30, the J call TRBJ1-2, with 7 bases that match TRBD1. CDR3 length equals 14 residues. Trimming took 2 bases from V and 8 from J; bases not matched to a gene: 11. Germline assignment: CDR1 GTSNPN and CDR2 SVGIG (reference sequence). The CDR3 protein is CAWSLRTGSIGYTF. The CDR3 DNA reads TGTGCCTGGAGTCTACGGACAGGTTCAATCGGCTACACCTTC.

J is TRBJ1-1 and V is TRBV6-6; a possible D gene is TRBD1 (5 bases). CDR3 size: 13 residues. V was clipped by 4 bases and J by 4 bases, with 10 bases between them. CDR1 and CDR2 from the germline V gene are MNHNY and SVGAGI (reference sequence). DNA of the CDR3: TGTGCCAGCAGTTGGGGACGGGGCACTGAAGCTTTCTTT. Protein product: CASSWGRGTEAFF.

J is TRBJ1-2 and V is TRBV29-1; the match to TRBD1 covers 8 bases. V gave up 8 bases and J gave up 4 bases; unmatched junction bases: 6. Per germline, CDR1 SQVTM and CDR2 ANQGSEA. This CDR3 is built from 12 residues. CDR3 sequence: CSTSGTGYGYTF. In DNA, the CDR3 is TGCAGCACTTCCGGGACAGGCTATGGCTACACCTTC.

The chain combines TRBV6-5 with TRBJ2-7; D is perhaps TRBD2 (5 bases). CDR1 is MNHEY and CDR2 is SVGAGI in the germline V gene. The V end was cut by 8 bases, the J end by 2 bases, with 13 bases between. The CDR3 loop spans 13 amino acids. CDR3 loop: CASEPRGTYEQYF. The DNA for the CDR3 is TGTGCCAGCGAACCCCGGGGTACCTACGAGCAGTACTTC.

The V gene is TRBV11-2, the J gene TRBJ1-1; D not resolved. In germline, CDR1 is SGHAT, CDR2 FQNNGV. This CDR3 spans 11 amino acids. The V and J ends lost 4 bases and 5 bases respectively, with 5 bases between them. The CDR3 region is CASSYGTEAFF. CDR3 DNA: TGTGCCAGCAGCTATGGGACTGAAGCTTTCTTT.

The chain uses TRBV28 and TRBJ1-1; D gene unclear. CDR3 length equals 14 residues. CDR1 is MDHEN, CDR2 SYDVKM, per germline. The germline V and J ends were trimmed by 7 bases and 1 base, with 13 bases remaining between them. CDR3 in DNA: TGTGCCAGCAACCTCTCACAGAGGAACACTGAAGCTTTCTTT. This gives the protein CASNLSQRNTEAFF. Supplemented by reference TRBV28 and TRBJ1-1, the full variable domain reads DVKVTQSSRYLVKRTGEKVFLECVQDMDHENMFWYRQDPGLGLRLIYFSYDVKMKEKGDIPEGYSVSREKKERFSLILESASTNQTSMYLCASNLSQRNTEAFFGQGTRLTVV.

The V call is TRBV2, the J call TRBJ2-5, with D possibly TRBD2 on 5 matching bases. Trimming pared 1 base from V and 6 bases from J, leaving 12 bases between. Germline CDR1 SNHLY, CDR2 FYNNEI. The CDR3 runs 14 residues. The CDR3 sequence: CASSEDEGKKTQYF. In DNA, the CDR3 is TGTGCCAGCAGTGAAGACGAGGGAAAAAAGACCCAGTACTTC.

In this sample, this clone turned up once. The rearrangement uses TRBV4-1 and TRBJ2-7, with 8 bases identical to TRBD1. Trimming took 6 bases from V and 2 from J; bases not matched to a gene: 9. This CDR3 is built from 15 residues. Germline CDR1 MGHRA, CDR2 YSYEKL. CDR3 sequence (DNA): TGCGCCAGCAGACTTTTCCAGGGGGCGACCTACGAGCAGTACTTC. The encoded protein is CASRLFQGATYEQYF.

V is TRBV7-2 and J is TRBJ1-4; no clear D gene. CDR1 is SGHTA, CDR2 FQGNSA, per germline. Deletions cut 1 base from V and 3 bases from J, with 15 bases between. The CDR3 is made up of 17 amino acids. In DNA, the CDR3 is TGTGCCAGCAGCTTAGTATCGGGCGACGCGGCTAATGAAAAACTGTTTTTT. It codes for CASSLVSGDAANEKLFF.

The rearrangement links TRBV7-9 to TRBJ1-2; TRBD1 might be the D (5 bases). The CDR3 covers 16 residues. The germline V gene has CDR1 SEHNR and CDR2 FQNEAQ (reference sequence). Trimming removed 5 bases from V and 4 bases from J, with 20 bases in between. CDR3 nucleotide sequence: TGTGCCAGCAGCCCACCCGGGACCCAGGGCGTCTATGGCTACACCTTC. Its translation is CASSPPGTQGVYGYTF.

The rearrangement uses TRBV7-2 and TRBJ2-5; D perhaps matches TRBD2 (6 bases). The germline V gene has CDR1 SGHTA and CDR2 FQGNSA. This CDR3 contains 13 residues. The germline V and J ends were trimmed by 4 bases and 1 base, with 7 bases remaining between them. The CDR3 nucleotides read TGTGCCAGCAGCTCGGGACTCCAAGAGACCCAGTACTTC. Amino acids: CASSSGLQETQYF.